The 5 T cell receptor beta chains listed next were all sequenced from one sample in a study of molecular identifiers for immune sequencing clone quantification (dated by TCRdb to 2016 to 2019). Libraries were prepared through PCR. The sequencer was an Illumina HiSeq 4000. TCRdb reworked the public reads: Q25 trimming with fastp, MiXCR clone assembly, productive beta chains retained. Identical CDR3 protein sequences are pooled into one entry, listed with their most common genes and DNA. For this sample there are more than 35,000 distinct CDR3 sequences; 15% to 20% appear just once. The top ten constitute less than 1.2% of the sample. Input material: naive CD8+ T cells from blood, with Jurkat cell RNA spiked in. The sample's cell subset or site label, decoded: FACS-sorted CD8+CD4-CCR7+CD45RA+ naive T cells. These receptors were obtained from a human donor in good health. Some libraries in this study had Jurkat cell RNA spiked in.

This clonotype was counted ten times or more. The CDR3 is CASRKGPPYEQYF. In DNA, the CDR3 is TGTGCCAGCCGCAAAGGGCCCCCTTATGAGCAGTACTTC. The chain links TRBV25-1 to TRBJ2-7; D ambiguous. Looked up from germline, CDR1 is MGHDK and CDR2 is SYGVNS. V was clipped by 8 bases and J by 7 bases, with 18 bases between them. The CDR3 loop spans 13 amino acids.

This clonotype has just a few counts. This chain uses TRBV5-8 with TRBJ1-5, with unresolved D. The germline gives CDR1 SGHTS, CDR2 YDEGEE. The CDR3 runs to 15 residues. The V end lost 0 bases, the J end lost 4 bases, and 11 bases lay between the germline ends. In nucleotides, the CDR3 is TGTGCCAGCAGCTTGGAGACAAGGCAGAATCAGCCCCAGCATTTT. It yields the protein CASSLETRQNQPQHF.

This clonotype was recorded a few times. The DNA for the CDR3 is TGCGCCAGCAGCGGGCCAGGGATCAACACCGGGGAGCTGTTTTTT. This sequence encodes CASSGPGINTGELFF. The chain carries TRBV4-1 and TRBJ2-2; D is perhaps TRBD1 (5 bases). This CDR3 region has 15 residues. V was shortened by 5 bases and J by 2 bases, with 12 bases between the two germline ends. The germline gives CDR1 MGHRA, CDR2 YSYEKL.

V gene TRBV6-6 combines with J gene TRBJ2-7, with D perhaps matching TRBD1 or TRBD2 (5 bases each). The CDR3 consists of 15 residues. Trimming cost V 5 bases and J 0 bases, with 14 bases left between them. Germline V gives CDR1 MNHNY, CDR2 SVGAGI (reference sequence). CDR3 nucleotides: TGTGCCAGCAGTCCGGGACCAAGATTCTCCTACGAGCAGTACTTC. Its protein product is CASSPGPRFSYEQYF.

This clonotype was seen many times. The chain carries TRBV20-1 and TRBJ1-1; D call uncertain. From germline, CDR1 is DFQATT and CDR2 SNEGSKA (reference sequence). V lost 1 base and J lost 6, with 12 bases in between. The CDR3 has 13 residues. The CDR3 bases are TGCAGTGCTAGAGCTTTTACATACGCTGAAGCTTTCTTT. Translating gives CSARAFTYAEAFF.